These 17 T cell receptor beta chains share one sample of origin, sequenced in a study of T-cell memory formation after mild COVID-19. TCRdb reprocessed the 5' RACE reads via MiXCR and lists one record per CDR3 protein. The table includes about 340,000 distinct CDR3 sequences, roughly 19% detected once. Sequenced material: PBMCs or a T cell subset sorted from them (not recorded which). These receptors were obtained from a man between 18 and 35 years old who had mild COVID-19 (a few samples of this study predate the infection). Cell type and time point are not known.

The CDR3 nucleotides are TGCGCCAGCAGCTTAGGGGGGACTACCTCGGTCCATGAGCAGTTCTTC. Translated, it gives CASSLGGTTSVHEQFF. J is TRBJ2-1 and V is TRBV5-1; weak D call: TRBD2 (7 bases). The CDR3 length is 16 residues. The germline CDR1 and CDR2 sequences are SGHRS and YFSETQ. Trimming cost V 2 bases and J 8 bases, with 20 bases left between them.

This clonotype was seen at least ten times. The chain links TRBV12-3 or TRBV12-4 to TRBJ2-7; TRBD1 is a possible D gene (5 bases). CDR3 size: 12 residues. Trimming shortened V by 5 bases and J by 7 bases, and 12 bases separated the two germline ends. For the CDR3, the DNA is TGTGCCAGCAGTAGACCTCCAGGGGAGCAGTACTTC. Translated, it gives CASSRPPGEQYF.

This clonotype was detected a few times. The chain joins TRBV24-1 to TRBJ2-5, with 11 positions matching TRBD2. The CDR3 loop spans 16 amino acids. With 3 bases clipped from V and 1 base from J, the junction kept 3 bases outside the gene matches. The germline V gene has CDR1 KGHDR and CDR2 SFDVKD. CDR3 loop: CATSDNSGGGQETQYF. CDR3 in DNA: TGTGCCACCAGTGATAATAGCGGGGGGGGCCAAGAGACCCAGTACTTC.

This clonotype came up many times. The V gene is TRBV19, the J gene TRBJ2-2; weak D call: TRBD2 (5 bases). Germline V gives CDR1 LNHDA, CDR2 SQIVND (reference sequence). The V gene lost 3 bases and the J gene lost 5 bases, with 10 bases spanning the gap. The CDR3 is made up of 14 amino acids. CDR3 amino acids: CASSISVLTGELFF. The CDR3 DNA sequence: TGTGCCAGTAGTATTAGCGTCTTGACCGGGGAGCTGTTTTTT.

A few counts support this clonotype. V usage is TRBV6-1 and J usage is TRBJ2-7; possibly TRBD2 for D (5 bases). V lost 4 bases and J 6 bases, leaving 16 bases between the germline ends. The CDR3 sequence is 14 residues long. From germline, CDR1 is MNHNS and CDR2 SASEGT. CDR3 DNA: TGTGCCAGCAGTGGGGCCCAAGGCACTAGCGAGCAGTACTTC. Its protein product is CASSGAQGTSEQYF.

This rearrangement joins TRBV3-1 to TRBJ2-7; D is unclear. CDR1 LGHDT and CDR2 YNNKEL come from the germline V gene (reference sequence). Trimming shortened V by 1 base and J by 0 bases, and 13 bases separated the two germline ends. The CDR3 loop spans 16 amino acids. The CDR3 DNA reads TGTGCCAGCAGCCAAGGGGTCTGGACGTCCTCCTACGAGCAGTACTTC. Amino acid sequence: CASSQGVWTSSYEQYF.

This clonotype was seen more than once but under ten times. The chain carries TRBV5-5 and TRBJ2-7; unclear D gene. The CDR3 is 12 residues long. V was pared by 4 bases and J by 3 bases, with 8 bases between. CDR1 SGHKS and CDR2 YYEKEE come from the germline V gene (reference sequence). CDR3 loop: CASSLSFYEQYF. The CDR3, as DNA: TGTGCCAGCAGCCTAAGTTTCTACGAGCAGTACTTC. The whole variable domain, filled in from reference TRBV5-5 and TRBJ2-7, reads DAGVTQSPTHLIKTRGQQVTLRCSPISGHKSVSWYQQVLGQGPQFIFQYYEKEERGRGNFPDRFSARQFPNYSSELNVNALLLGDSALYLCASSLSFYEQYFGPGTRLTVT.

The J gene is TRBJ1-3, the V gene TRBV6-6; no firm D call. V lost 0 bases and J lost 5, with 2 bases in between. The CDR3 contains 12 residues. CDR1 and CDR2 from the germline V gene are MNHNY and SVGAGI (reference sequence). The CDR3 DNA follows: TGTGCCAGCAGTTACTCGAGAAACACCATATATTTT. This encodes CASSYSRNTIYF.

This clonotype was observed a few times. CDR3 region: CASAPSGADTQYF. For the CDR3, the DNA is TGCGCCAGCGCCCCCAGTGGCGCAGATACGCAGTATTTT. The J gene is TRBJ2-3, the V gene TRBV5-1; D not resolved. This CDR3 has 13 residues. Looked up from germline, CDR1 is SGHRS and CDR2 is YFSETQ. V was pared by 7 bases and J by 4 bases, with 13 bases between.

V usage is TRBV6-2 or TRBV6-3 and J usage is TRBJ1-5; D is perhaps TRBD1 (5 bases). CDR1 is MNHEY and CDR2 is SVGEGT in the germline V gene. The V and J ends lost 7 bases and 2 bases respectively, with 15 bases between them. This CDR3 is built from 15 residues. CDR3 sequence: CASTSRGSGNQPQHF. The CDR3 region has the DNA TGTGCCAGCACCTCGAGGGGATCCGGCAATCAGCCCCAGCATTTT.

The chain is built from TRBV14 and TRBJ1-1; 9 bases are shared with TRBD1. J was trimmed by 4 bases and V by 1 base; bases with no gene match: 4. The length of the CDR3 is 15 residues. Germline V CDR1 and CDR2: SGHDN, FVKESK. In nucleotides, the CDR3 is TGTGCCAGCAGCCAAGGTGGACAGGGGTCCACTGAAGCTTTCTTT. It encodes CASSQGGQGSTEAFF.

The V and J genes are TRBV13 and TRBJ1-2; D gene unclear. The germline gives CDR1 PRHDT, CDR2 FYEKMQ (reference sequence). The CDR3 totals 11 residues. V was cut by 1 base and J by 14 bases, with 11 bases left in between. CDR3: CASSLVMGRTF. In DNA form, the CDR3 reads TGTGCCAGCAGCTTAGTAATGGGTAGAACCTTC.

The count of this clonotype is one. The chain links TRBV5-1 to TRBJ2-1; D is perhaps TRBD1 or TRBD2 (5 bases each). Per the germline V gene, CDR1 is SGHRS and CDR2 is YFSETQ. This CDR3 has 17 residues. The V gene lost 1 base and the J gene lost 0 bases, with 14 bases spanning the gap. The CDR3 region is CASSLTGDDYSYNEQFF. The CDR3 DNA reads TGCGCCAGCAGCTTGACAGGAGACGACTACTCCTACAATGAGCAGTTCTTC.

The chain joins TRBV12-3 or TRBV12-4 to TRBJ1-1; 9 bases match TRBD1. V lost 5 bases and J lost 7; bases outside the gene matches: 14. The CDR3 contains 16 residues. The chain's CDR3 is CASSPEPGQGGNEAFF. The CDR3 DNA follows: TGTGCCAGCAGTCCCGAACCGGGACAGGGAGGTAATGAAGCTTTCTTT.

This clonotype appeared a few times. This rearrangement joins TRBV19 to TRBJ1-5; D not resolved. CDR1 LNHDA and CDR2 SQIVND come from the germline V gene (reference sequence). There are 12 residues in the CDR3. V lost 3 bases and J 7 bases, leaving 7 bases between the germline ends. For the CDR3, the DNA is TGTGCCAGTAGTATCCGGGCGCAGCCCCAGCATTTT. This gives the protein CASSIRAQPQHF.

This clonotype was seen ten or more times. The V call is TRBV5-1, the J call TRBJ2-2, with a possible D match to TRBD1 (6 bases). Trimming removed 5 bases at V and 1 base at J, with 9 bases between. The CDR3 extends over 14 amino acids. CDR1 SGHRS and CDR2 YFSETQ come from the germline V gene. The CDR3 region is CASRPTGNTGELFF. DNA for the CDR3: TGCGCCAGCAGGCCGACAGGGAACACCGGGGAGCTGTTTTTT.

The rearrangement links TRBV12-2 to TRBJ1-2; the D call TRBD1 from the table was never checked on the DNA. TRBV12-2 is flagged as a pseudogene. The CDR3 length is 15 residues. The CDR3 spells CASRQTGTGNYGYTF. CDR3 DNA sequence: TGTGCAAGTCGCCAGACAGGGACAGGCAACTATGGCTACACCTTC.